This T cell receptor beta chain appears in the sequencing data of a study of blood T cell repertoires in COVID-19. The method was immunoSEQ multiplex PCR; TCRdb's version includes in-frame clones alone and lacks a portion of them. Of roughly 300,000 clones listed, more than 85% are singletons. The length of the CDR3 is 15 residues. Germline V lookup: CDR1 SGDLS, CDR2 YYNGEE. V was cut by 0 bases and J by 0 bases, with 7 bases left in between. This chain connects TRBV9 to TRBJ1-3; D remains ambiguous. This TCR was sampled from a woman aged 30 to 39 who had recovered from COVID-19. The sample consisted of PBMCs or T cells enriched from blood (not recorded which). CDR3 protein: CASSVEGSSGNTIYF. The CDR3 bases are TGTGCCAGCAGCGTAGAAGGGAGCTCTGGAAACACCATATATTTT.